Included here is one TCR beta chain sequence, with context. This clone's antigen is unknown. Base-call qualities are not available, and no considerably larger clone is one nucleotide away. The germline V gene (reference sequence) gives CDR1 as MNHEY and CDR2 as SMNVEV. The CDR3 runs 16 amino acids, cysteine and phenylalanine included. Only CDR3 DNA is held: 48 bases, read in frame from base 1. After removal of 3 bases from V and 2 bases from J, the junction retains 7 bases not matched to a gene. Library preparation employed the immunoSEQ multiplex PCR assay. Following the manufacturer's protocol, the hsTCRB Kit was used to amplify rearranged TCR beta chain sequences. An Illumina MiSeq was used to sequence the TCRB libraries. Concerning the study's data processing: Demultiplexing, trimming and gene mapping were performed with the kit vendor's proprietary platform. This is the immuneACCESS table as TCRdb keeps it, with only in-frame sequences that have V and J called. A part of the clones is gone; compared with another copy, unresolved V genes explain less than half, and the rest is unexplained. V, J and clone size are taken as reported in that table, and D and trimming were inferred from the DNA itself. Present in this sample are about 46,000 clones, approximately 80% of which were seen just once. 1.8% of the sample goes to the ten largest clones.

This sample stems from a study of a mutant IDH1 vaccine in newly diagnosed glioma (dated by TCRdb to the early 2020s). Turning to the overall study: Of the 25 to 35 patients who were treated, about 62% were male and 37.5% were female, and the mean age was about 37 years. Peripheral blood was collected at six visits: V03 (baseline), V05, V07, V10, V12 and V13. For exploratory analyses, some 24 treated patients had longitudinal TCRB deep sequencing done wherever samples were available. Prior to enrollment, patients had been given standard therapy consisting of radiotherapy alone, temozolomide alone, or radiochemotherapy with temozolomide, with the combination given to most patients. Study-wide conclusions, independent of this receptor: It was noted by the authors that analyses of patient blood samples could not be reproduced owing to sample limitations. Selection of PBMC samples for TCRB deep sequencing was based on availability. Pseudoprogression appeared unrelated to alterations in the top peripheral T cell clonotypes detected by TCRB sequencing. Across multiple MHC alleles, vaccine-induced immune responses were seen in around 93% of patients.

Taken with the paper, the label for time point translates to: baseline, week 1 (first vaccination visit). The sample's treatment or condition label, decoded: pre-vaccination baseline after standard-of-care therapy. Newly diagnosed WHO grade 3 or 4 IDH1-mutant astrocytomas showing loss of nuclear ATRX were present in the donors. The samples were drawn from NOA16, a multicentre, single-arm, open-label phase I trial in Germany that tested a mutant IDH1 peptide vaccine in humans for the first time. For immunogenicity testing, the blood drawn at visit V03 was used as the baseline sample. Genomic DNA for TCRB sequencing was extracted from EDTA blood using the DNeasy Blood and Tissue Kit.

This clonotype was obtained from a middle-aged woman with glioma. In this chain, TRBV27 is recombined with TRBJ2-1; TRBD2 aligns with 7 central bases. The sequenced sample was PBMCs, obtained from a glioma patient treated with radiotherapy, temozolomide or both. The CDR3: CASSLPSGVTYNEQFF. The DNA sequence is given as TGTGCCAGCAGTTTGCCAAGCGGGGTAACCTACAATGAGCAGTTCTTC.